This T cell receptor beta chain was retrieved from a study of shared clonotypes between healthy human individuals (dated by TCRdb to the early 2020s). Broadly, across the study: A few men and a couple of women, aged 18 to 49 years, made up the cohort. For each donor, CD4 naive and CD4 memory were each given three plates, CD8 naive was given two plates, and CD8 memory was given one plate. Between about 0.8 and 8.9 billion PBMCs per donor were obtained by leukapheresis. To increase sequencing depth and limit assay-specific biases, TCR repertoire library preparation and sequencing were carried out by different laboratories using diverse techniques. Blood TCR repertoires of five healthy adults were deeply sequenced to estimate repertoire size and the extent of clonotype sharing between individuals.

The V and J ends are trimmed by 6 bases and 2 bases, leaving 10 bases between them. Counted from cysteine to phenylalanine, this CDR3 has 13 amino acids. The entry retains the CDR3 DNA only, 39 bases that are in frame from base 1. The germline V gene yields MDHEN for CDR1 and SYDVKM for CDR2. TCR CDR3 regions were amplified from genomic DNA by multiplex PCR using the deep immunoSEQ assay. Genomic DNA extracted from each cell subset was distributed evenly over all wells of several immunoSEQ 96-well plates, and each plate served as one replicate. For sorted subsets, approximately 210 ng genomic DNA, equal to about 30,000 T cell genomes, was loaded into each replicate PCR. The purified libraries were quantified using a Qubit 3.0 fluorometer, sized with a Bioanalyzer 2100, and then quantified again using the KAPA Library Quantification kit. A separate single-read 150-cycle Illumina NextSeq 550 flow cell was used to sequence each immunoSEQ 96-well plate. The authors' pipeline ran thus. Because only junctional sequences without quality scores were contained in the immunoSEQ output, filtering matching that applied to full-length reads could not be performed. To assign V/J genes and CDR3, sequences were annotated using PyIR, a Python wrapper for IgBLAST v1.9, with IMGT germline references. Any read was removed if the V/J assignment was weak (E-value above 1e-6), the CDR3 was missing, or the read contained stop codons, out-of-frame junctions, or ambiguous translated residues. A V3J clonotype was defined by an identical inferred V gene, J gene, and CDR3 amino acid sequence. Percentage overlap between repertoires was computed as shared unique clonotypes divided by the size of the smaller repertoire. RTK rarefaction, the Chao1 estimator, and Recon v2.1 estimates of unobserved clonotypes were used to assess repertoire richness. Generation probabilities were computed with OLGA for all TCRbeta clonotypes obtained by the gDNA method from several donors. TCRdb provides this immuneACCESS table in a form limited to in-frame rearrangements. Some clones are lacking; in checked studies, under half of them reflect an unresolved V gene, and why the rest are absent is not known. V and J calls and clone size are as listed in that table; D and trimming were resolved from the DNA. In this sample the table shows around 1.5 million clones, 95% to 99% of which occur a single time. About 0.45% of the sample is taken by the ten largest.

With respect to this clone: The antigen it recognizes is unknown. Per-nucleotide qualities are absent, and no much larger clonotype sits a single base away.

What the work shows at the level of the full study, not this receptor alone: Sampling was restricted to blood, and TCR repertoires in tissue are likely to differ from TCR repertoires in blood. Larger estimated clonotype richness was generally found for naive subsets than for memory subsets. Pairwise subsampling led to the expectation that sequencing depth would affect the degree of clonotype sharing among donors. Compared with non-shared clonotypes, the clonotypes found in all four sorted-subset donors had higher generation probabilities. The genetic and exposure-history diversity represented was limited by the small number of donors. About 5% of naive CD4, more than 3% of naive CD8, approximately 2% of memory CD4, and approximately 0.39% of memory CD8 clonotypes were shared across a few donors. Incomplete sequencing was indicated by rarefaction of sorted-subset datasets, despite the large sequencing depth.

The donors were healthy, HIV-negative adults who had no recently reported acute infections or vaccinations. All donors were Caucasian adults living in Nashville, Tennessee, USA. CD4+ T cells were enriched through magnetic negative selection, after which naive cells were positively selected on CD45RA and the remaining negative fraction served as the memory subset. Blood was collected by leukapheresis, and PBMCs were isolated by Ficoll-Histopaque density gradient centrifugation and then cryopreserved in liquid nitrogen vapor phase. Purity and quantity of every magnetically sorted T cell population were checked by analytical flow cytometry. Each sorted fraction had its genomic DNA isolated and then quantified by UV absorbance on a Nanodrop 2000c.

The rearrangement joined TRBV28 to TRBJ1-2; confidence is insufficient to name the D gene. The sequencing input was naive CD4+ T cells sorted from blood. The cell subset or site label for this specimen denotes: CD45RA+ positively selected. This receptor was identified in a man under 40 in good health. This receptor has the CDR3 CASRPTENYGYTF. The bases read TGTGCCAGCAGACCTACAGAGAACTATGGCTACACCTTC.